This T cell receptor beta chain was recovered during a study of blood T cell repertoires in COVID-19. Trimming shortened V by 0 bases and J by 6 bases, and 14 bases separated the two germline ends. This CDR3 region has 15 residues. Germline V gene data show CDR1 as LGHNA and CDR2 as YNFKEQ. Assay used: immunoSEQ multiplex PCR; TCRdb lists only in-frame clones, some missing. The sample holds around 17,000 clones, under 95% seen once. The gene calls are TRBV4-2 and TRBJ1-2; D may be TRBD1 (5 bases). The TCR sequence derives from a man in his 60s with active COVID-19. Sequenced material: peripheral blood. The CDR3 here is CASSQDRARADGYTF. In DNA form, the CDR3 reads TGTGCCAGCAGCCAAGATAGGGCCAGGGCTGATGGCTACACCTTC.